The rows below give T cell receptor beta chains drawn from one sample of a study of blood T cell repertoires in COVID-19. Repertoires were generated with immunoSEQ multiplex PCR, while TCRdb's copy carries only in-frame clones and drops some. This table holds 98,000 or so clones, around 86% found once. Sequencing was done on a sample of peripheral blood. The receptors were sampled from a man aged 60 to 69 with COVID-19, enrolled during active disease. Each CDR3 is given with its conserved first and last residue. The order of the fields is V gene, D gene, clone size, J gene, CDR3 DNA, CDR3 protein. The D gene is left open where the match is weak. Clone sizes are given selectively: once, few, many, or a class where the clone is expanded.

TRBV30	-	-	TRBJ2-1	TGTGCCTGGCACAGGACCGACACCTACAATGAGCAGTTCTTC	CAWHRTDTYNEQFF
TRBV19	-	-	TRBJ2-1	TGTGCCAGTAGTATAAAAGGGGGCAATGAGCAGTTCTTC	CASSIKGGNEQFF
TRBV5-6	-	-	TRBJ1-3	TGTGCCAGCAGCTGGGCCGGGAGCCGAAACACCATATATTTT	CASSWAGSRNTIYF
TRBV9	TRBD1	-	TRBJ1-2	TGTGCCAGCAGCAAGGACAGGCAGATCTATGGCTACACCTTC	CASSKDRQIYGYTF
TRBV6-5	TRBD1	few	TRBJ1-3	TGTGCCAGCAGGGGCCAGACAGGGGATGGAAACACCATATATTTT	CASRGQTGDGNTIYF
TRBV7-8	-	-	TRBJ1-2	TGTGCCAGCAGCTTACAGGGTGACTATGGCTACACCTTC	CASSLQGDYGYTF
TRBV6-6	-	-	TRBJ2-1	TGTGCCAGCAGTACCTCGGAGGGGGGGAAGGGCAATGAGCAGTTCTTC	CASSTSEGGKGNEQFF
TRBV5-1	-	-	TRBJ1-1	TGCGCCAGCAGCTTGGAAGAATCAGGGAACACTGAAGCTTTCTTT	CASSLEESGNTEAFF
TRBV6-1	-	-	TRBJ1-1	TGTGCCAGCAGTGAAACGGTAGTGAGGATTGAAGCTTTCTTT	CASSETVVRIEAFF
TRBV7-9	-	-	TRBJ1-3	TGTGCCAGCAGCGCGGGAGTAACTACTGGAAACACCATATATTTT	CASSAGVTTGNTIYF
TRBV5-1	-	-	TRBJ2-7	TGCGCCAGCAGCTTGTTTTCCCAGGGGGGTTACGAGCAGTACTTC	CASSLFSQGGYEQYF
TRBV29-1	-	-	TRBJ1-1	TGCAGCGTTGGAACAGTTTCGTTCAACACTGAAGCTTTCTTT	CSVGTVSFNTEAFF
TRBV30	-	few	TRBJ1-3	TGTGCCTGGAGTGTTACAGGCTCTGGAAACACCATATATTTT	CAWSVTGSGNTIYF
TRBV28	-	-	TRBJ1-5	TGTGCCAGCAGTTTTAGGGGTCAGCCCCAGCATTTT	CASSFRGQPQHF
TRBV6-5	TRBD1	-	TRBJ2-7	TGTGCCAGCAGGACAGGGGGCCGGTACGAGCAGTACTTC	CASRTGGRYEQYF
TRBV7-9	TRBD2	once	TRBJ2-7	TGTGCCAGCAGCACGAGGGGATTAGCGGGAGAGGAGCAGTACTTC	CASSTRGLAGEEQYF
TRBV19	TRBD2	-	TRBJ2-2	TGTGCCAGTAGCCCCAGGACTAGCGGGAGAACCACCGGGGAGCTGTTTTTT	CASSPRTSGRTTGELFF
TRBV5-1	TRBD2	-	TRBJ2-1	TGCGCCAGCAGCCGGGGACTAGCGGGGGAGCAGTTCTTC	CASSRGLAGEQFF
TRBV4-1	-	many	TRBJ2-7	TGCGCCAGCAGCCAAGGCCCTAATTCCTACGAGCAGTACTTC	CASSQGPNSYEQYF
TRBV6-1	TRBD2	-	TRBJ2-5	TGTGCCAGCAGTGAGGGACTAGCGGGAGCTGGGCAAGAGACCCAGTACTTC	CASSEGLAGAGQETQYF
TRBV19	-	-	TRBJ2-5	TGTGCCAGTAGGCCGGCTGGGGCGTGGGAGACCCAGTACTTC	CASRPAGAWETQYF
TRBV7-8	TRBD2	-	TRBJ2-7	TGTGCCAGCAGCAGGGCTAGTGGGAGGGCGGTATACGAGCAGTACTTC	CASSRASGRAVYEQYF
TRBV7-3	-	once	TRBJ2-3	TGTGCCAGCAGCCCAGACTGGGAGAGCACAGATACGCAGTATTTT	CASSPDWESTDTQYF
TRBV10-3	TRBD1	-	TRBJ2-7	TGTGCCATCAGTAATAGGGGACAGGACGAGCAGTACTTC	CAISNRGQDEQYF
TRBV2	TRBD1	-	TRBJ1-5	TGTGCCAGCAGGGGACAGATCAATCAGCCCCAGCATTTT	CASRGQINQPQHF
TRBV25-1	-	-	TRBJ2-7	TGTGCCAGCAGTGGGGTTCGGACTGCAACCTACTACGAGCAGTACTTC	CASSGVRTATYYEQYF
TRBV10-3	-	-	TRBJ2-7	TGTGCCATCAGTGAGAGCGACTACGAGCAGTACTTC	CAISESDYEQYF
TRBV4-2	-	-	TRBJ2-3	TGTGCCAGCAGTCAAGAGGAGGTTTGGGGAGATACGCAGTATTTT	CASSQEEVWGDTQYF
TRBV24-1	-	large	TRBJ2-1	TGTGCCACCTCGGGGTTCGGAAATGAGCAGTTCTTC	CATSGFGNEQFF
TRBV5-1	TRBD2	-	TRBJ2-1	TGCGCCAGCAGTCCTCTAGCGGGAGGGGGGGCCGATGAGCAGTTCTTC	CASSPLAGGGADEQFF
TRBV11-3	-	-	TRBJ2-7	TGTGCCAGCAGCTTACATGGCGGGGCCGGGGAGCAGTACTTC	CASSLHGGAGEQYF
TRBV27	-	-	TRBJ2-5	TGTGCCAGCAGTTCACAGGGATTTGGGGAGACCCAGTACTTC	CASSSQGFGETQYF
TRBV19	TRBD1	-	TRBJ1-5	TGTGCCAGTAAATCTGGCCGGACAGGGGCCAATCAGCCCCAGCATTTT	CASKSGRTGANQPQHF
TRBV2	-	-	TRBJ1-5	TGTGCCAGCAAAGGACAGTATAATCAGCCCCAGCATTTT	CASKGQYNQPQHF
TRBV6-1	TRBD1	-	TRBJ1-6	TGTGCCAGCAGTGAGCTCACAGGGGGAATTTCACCCCTCCACTTT	CASSELTGGISPLHF
TRBV3-1/TRBV3-2	TRBD2	-	TRBJ2-1	TGTGCCAGCAGCCACTTAGTAGAAGCGGGAGGGTACAATGAGCAGTTCTTC	CASSHLVEAGGYNEQFF
TRBV6-1	-	-	TRBJ2-7	TGTGCCAGCAGTGAAAAGGCCCTGAACAGGATCTACGAGCAGTACTTC	CASSEKALNRIYEQYF
TRBV9	TRBD1	-	TRBJ1-2	TGTGCCAGCAGCGTAGCCAGGACAGGGGGAGGCTACACCTTC	CASSVARTGGGYTF
TRBV3-1/TRBV3-2	TRBD2	-	TRBJ2-7	TGTGCCAGCAGCCAGCAGATCGGGGGGGCTTACGAGCAGTACTTC	CASSQQIGGAYEQYF